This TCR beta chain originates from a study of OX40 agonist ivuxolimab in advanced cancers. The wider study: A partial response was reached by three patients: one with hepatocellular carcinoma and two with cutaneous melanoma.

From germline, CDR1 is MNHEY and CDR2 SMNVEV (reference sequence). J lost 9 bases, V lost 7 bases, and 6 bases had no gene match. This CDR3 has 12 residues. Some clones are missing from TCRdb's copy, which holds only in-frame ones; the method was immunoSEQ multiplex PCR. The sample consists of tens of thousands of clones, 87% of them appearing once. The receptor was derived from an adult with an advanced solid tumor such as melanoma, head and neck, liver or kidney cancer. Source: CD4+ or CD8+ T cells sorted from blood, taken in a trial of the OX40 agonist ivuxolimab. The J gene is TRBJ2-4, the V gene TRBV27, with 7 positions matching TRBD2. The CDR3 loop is CASTTRGGIQYF. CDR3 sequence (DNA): TGTGCCAGCACCACCCGCGGGGGCATTCAGTACTTC.